This T cell receptor beta chain was captured by sequencing in a study of T cell repertoires in cytomegalovirus infection. Study overall: Public TCR beta signatures marked donors with CMV infection and the matching HLA.

Concerning this clonotype itself: The antigen is not known. With a much larger clone just one base away, this may be a read error.

TCRdb re-analysed the reads in MiXCR, keeping a single row per CDR3 protein. The sample has more than 150,000 distinct CDR3 sequences, around 24% seen once. Study observations and caveats: In two of eight donors, the top clonotype was HLA-C-restricted CMV-specific. Cumulative public TCR beta family frequency identified CMV carriers with the relevant HLA.

Input material: PBMCs. The clonotype was recovered from a human donor in good health (CMV status not recorded). Some clones in this sample may be carry-over from other donors' samples.

This chain's CDR3 is CASIAGSSSYEQYF. CDR3 coding DNA: TGTGCCAGCATTGCTGGATCGAGCTCCTACGAGCAGTACTTC. The gene calls are TRBV7-2 and TRBJ2-7; D not certain. This CDR3 contains 14 residues. CDR1 and CDR2 (germline): SGHTA, FQGNSA. The V end was cut by 7 bases, the J end by 0 bases, with 13 bases between.